This record concerns one T cell receptor beta chain sequence. As yet, its antigen is unknown. Researchers ran immunoSEQ v3.0 at survey level. Clones were sequenced by immunoSEQ multiplex PCR, and TCRdb holds only the in-frame ones, with some missing. Of around 20,000 clones in the sample, roughly 80% were seen once. Participants with HIV, all of them, were treated in the United States. The sample is drawn from a study of long-term antiretroviral therapy in people with HIV. Overall study results and limits: Before ART, certain clones expanded, and these dominated the repertoire at all time points. Once patients were on ART, diversity went higher but still fell short of transplant donor controls. ART adherence, viral resistance and therapy changes went unrecorded.

This CDR3 has 15 amino acids. V gave up 3 bases and J gave up 13 bases, with 24 bases separating them. The germline CDR1 and CDR2 sequences are LNHNV and YYDKDF (reference sequence). The source was unsorted PBMCs, collected 0.2 years after starting antiretroviral therapy. The V and J genes are TRBV15 and TRBJ1-1; TRBD1 is a possible D gene (6 bases). The source of this sequence is a woman aged 30 to 39 with HIV. DNA of the CDR3: TGTGCCACCAGCAGGGAAATTGGTACAGGGTTGCTAGTTTTCTTT. This gives the protein CATSREIGTGLLVFF. Drawing the rest from reference TRBV15 and TRBJ1-1, the complete variable domain is DAMVIQNPRYQVTQFGKPVTLSCSQTLNHNVMYWYQQKSSQAPKLLFHYYDKDFNNEADTPDNFQSRRPNTSFCFLDIRSPGLGDTAMYLCATSREIGTGLLVFFGQGTRLTVV.